The clone carrying this T cell receptor (beta chain) appeared once. The record originates from a study of T cell clones after liver transplantation. In the study overall: Pre-transplant mixed lymphocyte reactions yielded third-party-reactive TCRbeta sequences as comparators for graft-donor-reactive sequences.

TCRdb keeps only in-frame clones here, not all; method: immunoSEQ multiplex PCR. This sample yields approximately 70,000 clones, of which approximately 81% are seen a single time; around 2.2% belongs to the top ten. CDR1 SGHTA and CDR2 FQGNSA come from the germline V gene. Trimming cost V 0 bases and J 3 bases, with 12 bases left between them. The CDR3 length is 15 residues. This rearrangement joins TRBV7-2 to TRBJ2-7; D is perhaps TRBD1 or TRBD2 (5 bases each). The sequence derives from a human patient who received a liver transplant. Part of the T cell pool may stem from the graft donor. The sample in question was CD4+ T cells from blood, obtained 48 months after liver transplant. CDR3 coding DNA: TGTGCCAGCAGCTTAGCCACGGGACGAGTCTACGAGCAGTACTTC. Amino acid sequence: CASSLATGRVYEQYF. Variable domain in full (rest from reference TRBV7-2 and TRBJ2-7): GAGVSQSPSNKVTEKGKDVELRCDPISGHTALYWYRQSLGQGLEFLIYFQGNSAPDKSGLPSDRFSAERTGGSVSTLTIQRTQQEDSAVYLCASSLATGRVYEQYFGPGTRLTVT.